This TCR beta chain was identified in a study of cytomegalovirus exposure and HLA in healthy donors. V dropped 4 bases and J dropped 1; count of bases not matched to a gene: 14. The CDR3 is 20 amino acids. The germline V gene encodes CDR1 MGHRA and CDR2 YSYEKL. General study points: Later, an analysis found that common viral pathogens appeared to be linked with several of the most significant clusters. With later analysis, a missense DCLRE1C variant became linked to TCR beta V- and J-gene trimming. Cytomegalovirus-associated status was assigned to around 160 TCR beta chains.

Use of 60 Vbeta and 13 Jbeta primers characterized the PCR. Generated by immunoSEQ multiplex PCR, the TCRdb table keeps only in-frame clones and is missing some. The top ten clones hold around 6% of a sample with approximately 200,000 clones, 75% to 85% of them seen once. A note on this clone: Its cognate antigen is unknown.

This receptor was taken from a woman aged 45-65 years in good health and CMV-seropositive. The chain links TRBV4-1 to TRBJ2-4; 12 bases map to TRBD2. The sequenced sample consisted of PBMCs. Here the CDR3 DNA reads TGCGCCAGCAGCCTAGGCCCGGGACTAGCGGGTCCGAAGGCCAAAAACATTCAGTACTTC. Its protein product is CASSLGPGLAGPKAKNIQYF.